Presented here are 17 T cell receptor beta chains from one specimen sequenced in a study of CD8 T cells in ankylosing spondylitis. TCRdb re-derived calls from the 5' RACE reads in MiXCR, one entry per CDR3 protein. The sample records over 150,000 distinct CDR3 sequences, 15% to 20% being singletons. The specimen sequenced was blood, either unsorted or a sorted T cell fraction (not recorded which). The receptor source for this set is a male donor aged 5 to 30 with ankylosing spondylitis or in good health (not recorded which).

The table lists this clonotype with many counts. This rearrangement joins TRBV12-5 to TRBJ2-5, with D tentatively TRBD1 (5 bases). This CDR3 has 15 residues. V dropped 2 bases and J dropped 2 bases, with 12 bases sitting between them. CDR1 is LGHNT and CDR2 is FRNRAP in the germline V gene. Written as DNA, the CDR3 is TGTGCTAGTGGTTTGACTCAGGGTCCACAAGAGACCCAGTACTTC. Protein: CASGLTQGPQETQYF.

There are many counts of this clonotype. The V gene is TRBV7-2, the J gene TRBJ1-5; D ambiguous. The CDR3 runs to 13 residues. Trimming removed 1 base from V and 4 bases from J, with 5 bases in between. The germline gives CDR1 SGHTA, CDR2 FQGNSA. This chain's CDR3 is CASSLDGNQPQHF. In nucleotides, the CDR3 is TGTGCCAGCAGCTTAGATGGAAATCAGCCCCAGCATTTT.

This clonotype came up many times. The chain links TRBV11-3 to TRBJ2-5; unclear D gene. Trimming took 8 bases from V and 5 from J, leaving 15 bases between them. There are 13 residues in the CDR3. The germline gives CDR1 SGHNT, CDR2 YENEEA. Here the CDR3 DNA reads TGTGCCAGCTCACTCGTGAGTTCGGAGACCCAGTACTTC. Amino acids: CASSLVSSETQYF.

This clonotype was found many times. V gene TRBV20-1 combines with J gene TRBJ2-1, with D perhaps matching TRBD1 or TRBD2 (5 bases each). Trimming stripped 0 bases from V and 8 bases from J, with 23 bases between. The CDR3 is made up of 17 amino acids. CDR1 is DFQATT, CDR2 SNEGSKA, per germline (reference sequence). The CDR3 is CSARELMGVTYNDEQFF. CDR3 nucleotides: TGCAGTGCTAGAGAATTGATGGGGGTAACATACAACGATGAGCAGTTCTTC.

This chain links TRBV29-1 with TRBJ2-7; a possible D gene is TRBD2 (6 bases). The CDR3 extends over 11 amino acids. From germline, CDR1 is SQVTM and CDR2 ANQGSEA. The ends were cut back, 1 base at V and 11 bases at J, with 12 bases in the middle. CDR3 coding DNA: TGCAGCGTTGAAGTGGGGGACTTCGAGTACTTC. Translating gives CSVEVGDFEYF.

This clonotype was observed many times. V gene TRBV11-2 combines with J gene TRBJ2-1; perhaps TRBD2 as D (6 bases). V was pared by 4 bases and J by 5 bases, with 18 bases between. The CDR3 consists of 16 residues. Looked up from germline, CDR1 is SGHAT and CDR2 is FQNNGV. This CDR3 reads CASSSDPRRDNNEQFF. The CDR3 bases are TGTGCCAGCAGCTCAGACCCGAGGCGGGATAACAATGAGCAGTTCTTC.

This clonotype was recorded many times. The V gene is TRBV20-1, the J gene TRBJ2-3, with a weak D call TRBD1 (6 bases). Deletions cut 4 bases from V and 3 bases from J, with 11 bases between. Germline V gene sequence: CDR1 DFQATT, CDR2 SNEGSKA (reference sequence). The CDR3 sequence is 13 residues long. The DNA for the CDR3 is TGCAGTGCTACCCAACAGGGAACAGATACGCAGTATTTT. It is translated as CSATQQGTDTQYF.

This clonotype showed up many times. V is TRBV18 and J is TRBJ2-1, with 8 bases identical to TRBD2. CDR1 and CDR2 from the germline V gene are KGHSH and LQKENI. V was pared by 3 bases and J by 5 bases, with 9 bases of the junction left unmatched. CDR3 length: 16 residues. This CDR3 reads CASSPIKSGRNNEQFF. Here the CDR3 DNA reads TGTGCCAGCTCACCGATTAAAAGCGGGAGAAACAATGAGCAGTTCTTC.

This sequence joins TRBV29-1 and TRBJ2-3; D is unresolved. CDR1 is SQVTM and CDR2 is ANQGSEA in the germline V gene. CDR3 length: 10 residues. The V and J ends lost 4 bases and 4 bases respectively, with 3 bases between them. The CDR3 region has the DNA TGCAGCGTTGGTCCAGATACGCAGTATTTT. It encodes CSVGPDTQYF.

At least ten counts were recorded for this clonotype. The V gene is TRBV12-3 or TRBV12-4, the J gene TRBJ2-5; D possibly corresponds to TRBD2 (5 bases). Trimming took off 7 bases at V and 5 bases at J, with 14 bases between the two ends. CDR3 length equals 13 residues. In DNA, the CDR3 is TGTGCCAGCAACAATCGGGGTGGCGAGACCCAGTACTTC. It yields the protein CASNNRGGETQYF.

The V and J genes are TRBV15 and TRBJ2-5; no clear D. V was cut by 0 bases and J by 6 bases, with 14 bases left in between. From germline, CDR1 is LNHNV and CDR2 YYDKDF (reference sequence). This CDR3 is built from 15 residues. The CDR3 coding sequence is TGTGCCACCAGCAGAGATGTTTTAGTGATACAGACCCAGTACTTC. As protein: CATSRDVLVIQTQYF.

This clonotype has a count of ten or more. V gene TRBV7-2 combines with J gene TRBJ1-1; D call uncertain. CDR3 length equals 17 residues. V lost 3 bases, J lost 0 bases, and 17 bases lay in between. From germline, CDR1 is SGHTA and CDR2 FQGNSA. The CDR3 region is CASSFSAGRNMNTEAFF. The CDR3 DNA is TGTGCCAGCAGCTTTTCCGCCGGAAGGAACATGAACACTGAAGCTTTCTTT.

This clonotype was counted only a few times. V gene TRBV10-3 combines with J gene TRBJ2-7, with D possibly matching TRBD1 (6 bases). The V gene lost 7 bases and the J gene lost 1 base, with 14 bases spanning the gap. Germline assignment: CDR1 ENHRY and CDR2 SYGVKD. The CDR3 is made up of 14 amino acids. Here the CDR3 DNA reads TGTGCCATCATAACGACAGGCCCATCCTACGAGCAGTACTTC. This codes for CAIITTGPSYEQYF.

This chain links TRBV28 with TRBJ2-7, with a possible D match to TRBD2 (5 bases). With 2 bases removed from V and 6 bases from J, the gap between germline ends came to 17 bases. The germline V gene encodes CDR1 MDHEN and CDR2 SYDVKM. This CDR3 comprises 15 residues. CDR3 protein: CASSLGGLLGIEQYF. The CDR3 nucleotides read TGTGCCAGCAGTTTAGGAGGCCTTCTAGGGATCGAGCAGTACTTC.

This clonotype was seen ten or more times. This chain joins TRBV2 and TRBJ2-5; a possible D gene is TRBD2 (5 bases). The CDR3 runs 17 residues. Germline V gene lookup returns CDR1 SNHLY and CDR2 FYNNEI. V lost 1 base and J lost 0, with 15 bases in between. CDR3 in amino acids: CASSEVERTYHQETQYF. In DNA form, the CDR3 reads TGTGCCAGCAGTGAAGTAGAGCGGACCTACCACCAAGAGACCCAGTACTTC.

V and J are TRBV7-8 and TRBJ1-5; D possibly corresponds to TRBD1 (5 bases). Trimming removed 4 bases at V and 9 bases at J, with 13 bases between. The V gene's germline CDR1 is SGHVS and CDR2 FQNEAQ. This CDR3 has 13 residues. As DNA, the CDR3 is TGTGCCAGCAGCTCGTTAGGGGCCATGCCCCAGCATTTT. Encoded protein: CASSSLGAMPQHF.

The rearrangement joins TRBV6-2 or TRBV6-3 to TRBJ2-7; 8 bases align to TRBD2. This CDR3 has 13 amino acids. Trimming cost V 5 bases and J 2 bases; bases outside gene matches: 2. CDR1 is MNHEY, CDR2 SVGEGT, per germline. The CDR3 DNA follows: TGTGCCAGCAGTGCGACTAGCGCCTACGAGCAGTACGTC. It codes for CASSATSAYEQYV.